This TCR beta chain stems from a study of spatial heterogeneity in lung cancer. Overall study: Matched bulk RNA-seq yielded a T cell transcriptional module score. Counts of TCR transcripts in tumor regions correlated strongly with that score. Findings of the study overall: Expanded TCRs classified as ubiquitous or regional were counted, and these counts tracked ubiquitous and regional nonsynonymous mutations, respectively. Tumor T cell coverage was estimated at 7% to 9% for alpha and under 15% for beta chains. Higher tumor mutation counts went along with higher counts of expanded intratumoral alpha and beta TCRs.

Time point meaning: sample taken at primary tumor resection. Tumor, nontumor lung or frozen PBMC supplied whole RNA that was sequenced unsorted. V gave up 0 bases and J gave up 4 bases, with 9 bases separating them. The CDR3 loop spans 14 amino acids. CDR1 LGHNA and CDR2 YSLEER come from the germline V gene. Ten or more counts support this clonotype. Its antigen is unidentified. Each CDR3 protein gets one entry after TCRdb re-called the 5' RACE reads with MiXCR. There are over 1,500 distinct CDR3 sequences in the sample; around 5.2% occur only once, and roughly 9% lies in the top ten. Sequencing was performed on lung tumor tissue, taken at surgery. This clonotype was sampled from a male donor with early-stage non-small cell lung cancer. The chain is built from TRBV4-3 and TRBJ2-5; D is uncertain. The DNA of the CDR3 is TGCGCCAGCAGCCAAGATCGGGTCAGAGAGACCCAGTACTTC. It specifies CASSQDRVRETQYF.